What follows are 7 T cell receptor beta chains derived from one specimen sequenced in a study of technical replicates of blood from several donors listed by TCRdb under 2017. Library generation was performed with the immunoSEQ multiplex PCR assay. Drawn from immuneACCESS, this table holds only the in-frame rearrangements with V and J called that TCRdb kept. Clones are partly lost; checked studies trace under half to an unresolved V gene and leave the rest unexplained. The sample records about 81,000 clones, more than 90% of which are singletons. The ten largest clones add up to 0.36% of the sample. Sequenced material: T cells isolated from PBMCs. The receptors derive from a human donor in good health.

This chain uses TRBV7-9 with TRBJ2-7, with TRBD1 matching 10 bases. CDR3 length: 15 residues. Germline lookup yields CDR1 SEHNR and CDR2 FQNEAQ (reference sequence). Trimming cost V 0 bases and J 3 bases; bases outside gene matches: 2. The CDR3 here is CASSLAGQGNYEQYF. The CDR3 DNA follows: TGTGCCAGCAGCTTAGCGGGACAGGGGAACTACGAGCAGTACTTC.

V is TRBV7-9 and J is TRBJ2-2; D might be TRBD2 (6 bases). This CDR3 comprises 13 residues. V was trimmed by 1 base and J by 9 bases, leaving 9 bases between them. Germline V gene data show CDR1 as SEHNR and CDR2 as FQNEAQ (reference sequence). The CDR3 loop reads CASSLGGTWELFF. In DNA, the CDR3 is TGTGCCAGCAGCTTAGGCGGGACTTGGGAGCTGTTTTTT. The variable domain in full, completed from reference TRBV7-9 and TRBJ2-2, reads DTGVSQNPRHKITKRGQNVTFRCDPISEHNRLYWYRQTLGQGPEFLTYFQNEAQLEKSRLLSDRFSAERPKGSFSTLEIQRTEQGDSAMYLCASSLGGTWELFFGEGSRLTVL.

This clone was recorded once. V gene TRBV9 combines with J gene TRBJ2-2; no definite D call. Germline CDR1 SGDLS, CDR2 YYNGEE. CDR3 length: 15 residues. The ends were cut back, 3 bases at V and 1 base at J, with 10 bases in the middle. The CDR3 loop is CASSGYLENTGELFF. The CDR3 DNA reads TGTGCCAGCAGCGGATATCTAGAGAACACCGGGGAGCTGTTTTTT.

DNA for the CDR3: TGTGCCAGCCGAGGGGTCGGGAGCGGGGCCAACGTCCTGACTTTC. It translates to CASRGVGSGANVLTF. The chain combines TRBV2 with TRBJ2-6; D is perhaps TRBD2 (6 bases). This CDR3 has 15 amino acids. The germline V gene encodes CDR1 SNHLY and CDR2 FYNNEI. The V end lost 8 bases, the J end lost 4 bases, and 15 bases lay between the germline ends.

The chain's CDR3 is CASSLSRDTEAFF. CDR3 in DNA: TGTGCCAGCAGCCTTAGCAGGGACACTGAAGCTTTCTTT. The chain has TRBV9 and TRBJ1-1, with D maybe TRBD1 (5 bases). Germline CDR1 SGDLS, CDR2 YYNGEE. This CDR3 has 13 residues. The V gene lost 4 bases and the J gene lost 3 bases, with 10 bases spanning the gap.

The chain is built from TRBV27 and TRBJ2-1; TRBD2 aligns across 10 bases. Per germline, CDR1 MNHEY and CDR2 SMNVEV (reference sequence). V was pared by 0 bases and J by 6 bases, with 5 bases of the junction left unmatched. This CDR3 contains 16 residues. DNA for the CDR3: TGTGCCAGCAGTTTATCAGCGGGAGGGCCGAGCAATGAGCAGTTCTTC. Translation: CASSLSAGGPSNEQFF.

The CDR3 loop is CASSSWTAKKSYEQYF. CDR3 DNA sequence: TGTGCCAGCAGCTCATGGACAGCCAAAAAATCCTACGAGCAGTACTTC. The genes are TRBV5-4 and TRBJ2-7, with a weak D call TRBD1 (6 bases). V lost 3 bases to trimming and J lost 1 base, with 17 bases between them. This CDR3 comprises 16 residues. The germline V gene has CDR1 SGHNT and CDR2 YYREEE (reference sequence).